This passage covers 25 T cell receptor beta chains from one sample sequenced in a study of T cells in Graves' hyperthyroidism and ophthalmopathy. Amplified regions were TCR beta CDR3 sequences from RNA transcripts. The HTBI primer set drove a first-round RT-PCR of the TCR CDR3. TCRdb passed the multiplex PCR reads through MiXCR, listing each CDR3 protein once. The sample yields 350,000 to 450,000 distinct CDR3 sequences, around 14% seen once. The sequenced material came from blood. These receptors originate from a woman aged 60-75 years with Graves' hyperthyroidism.

This clonotype was recorded at least ten times. The genes are TRBV6-1 and TRBJ2-1; TRBD2 matches at 11 bases. V lost 6 bases, J lost 9 bases, and 10 bases stayed unmatched. The CDR3 totals 15 residues. CDR1 MNHNS and CDR2 SASEGT come from the germline V gene. This CDR3 reads CASRTGTSGGGEQFF. The CDR3 nucleotides are TGTGCCAGCAGAACAGGGACTAGCGGCGGTGGTGAGCAGTTCTTC.

The sample holds many counts of this clonotype. CDR3 coding DNA: TGTGCCAGCAGCTCAGATAACAGGGGGCTTTACAATGAGCAGTTCTTC. This encodes CASSSDNRGLYNEQFF. The chain couples TRBV7-8 to TRBJ2-1; 9 bases are a match to TRBD1. Germline V gives CDR1 SGHVS, CDR2 FQNEAQ. The CDR3 covers 16 residues. With V trimmed by 4 bases and J by 4 bases, 8 bases remained unmatched.

The rearrangement joins TRBV7-3 to TRBJ2-5; 8 bases are a match to TRBD1. Per germline, CDR1 SGHTA and CDR2 FQGTGA. There are 14 residues in the CDR3. Trimming removed 5 bases from V and 5 bases from J; junction bases left unmatched: 7. The CDR3 spells CASSPGTGLETQYF. The CDR3 nucleotides are TGTGCCAGCAGCCCCGGGACAGGTTTGGAGACCCAGTACTTC.

This clonotype was seen many times. The chain employs TRBV5-1 and TRBJ2-5, with D maybe TRBD2 (6 bases). CDR3 length equals 16 residues. Germline V gene data show CDR1 as SGHRS and CDR2 as YFSETQ. Trimming shortened V by 2 bases and J by 5 bases, and 19 bases separated the two germline ends. The CDR3 sequence is CASSLGSAGKMETQYF. CDR3 nucleotides: TGCGCCAGCAGCTTAGGCTCTGCGGGGAAGATGGAGACCCAGTACTTC.

This clonotype was seen repeatedly, ten times or more. The chain uses TRBV28 and TRBJ2-3; D might be TRBD1 (5 bases). The germline CDR1 and CDR2 sequences are MDHEN and SYDVKM. This CDR3 spans 15 amino acids. The V gene lost 3 bases and the J gene lost 2 bases, with 12 bases spanning the gap. CDR3 bases: TGTGCCAGCAGTTTCTTTAGGGGCGACACAGATACGCAGTATTTT. It translates to CASSFFRGDTDTQYF.

The chain recombines TRBV27 with TRBJ2-6; the D call may be TRBD1 or TRBD2 (5 bases each). Germline CDR1 and CDR2: MNHEY and SMNVEV (reference sequence). The CDR3 has 17 residues. V was trimmed by 5 bases and J by 4 bases, leaving 18 bases between them. The CDR3: CASSPRDRTSGANVLTF. For the CDR3, the DNA is TGTGCCAGCAGTCCACGGGACCGGACGTCGGGGGCCAACGTCCTGACTTTC.

This clonotype has a handful of counts. The chain is built from TRBV29-1 and TRBJ1-2; 9 bases map to TRBD1. V shed 3 bases and J 7 bases; nucleotides not matched to a gene: 9. The CDR3 extends over 14 amino acids. Germline V gives CDR1 SQVTM, CDR2 ANQGSEA. The CDR3 DNA is TGCAGCGTTGATGATCTGGGACAGGGTTCTGGCTACACCTTC. Its protein is CSVDDLGQGSGYTF.

V usage is TRBV5-4 and J usage is TRBJ2-5; TRBD1 matches 7 bases. Looked up from germline, CDR1 is SGHNT and CDR2 is YYREEE (reference sequence). The CDR3 has 14 residues. V trimming: 2 bases; J trimming: 4 bases; junction bases outside the gene matches: 5. CDR3 sequence reads: CASSLGDRGETQYF. The DNA for the CDR3 is TGTGCCAGCAGCTTAGGGGACAGAGGAGAGACCCAGTACTTC.

This clonotype was counted ten times or more. This chain joins TRBV6-2 or TRBV6-3 and TRBJ2-7; the D call may be TRBD1 or TRBD2 (5 bases each). The V end lost 2 bases, the J end lost 2 bases, and 19 bases lay between the germline ends. CDR1 MNHEY and CDR2 SVGEGT come from the germline V gene. The CDR3 consists of 17 residues. CDR3 sequence: CASSYPLRGEIPYEQYF. The DNA of the CDR3 is TGTGCCAGCAGTTACCCCTTGAGGGGTGAGATCCCCTACGAGCAGTACTTC.

This sequence joins TRBV10-1 and TRBJ1-5, with D uncertain. Trimming stripped 5 bases from V and 6 bases from J, with 11 bases between. The CDR3 totals 13 residues. Germline CDR1 and CDR2: WNHNN and SYGVQD (reference sequence). The CDR3 coding sequence is TGCGCCAGCAGTTTGGCTAAAGGTCAGCCCCAGCATTTT. The encoded protein is CASSLAKGQPQHF.

This clonotype was counted between two and nine times. A single base separates this from a much larger clone, so it may be a read error. This rearrangement joins TRBV6-1 to TRBJ1-4; D gene ambiguous. The germline V gene has CDR1 MNHNS and CDR2 SASEGT. There are 16 residues in the CDR3. Trimming removed 2 bases at V and 1 base at J, with 11 bases between. The CDR3: CASSELAGGTNEKLFF. CDR3 nucleotides: TGTGCCAGCAGTGAATTGGCGGGCGGAACTAATGAAAAACTGTTTTTT.

The rearrangement uses TRBV5-6 and TRBJ2-7, with 10 bases matching TRBD1. The CDR3 sequence is 15 residues long. In germline, CDR1 is SGHDT, CDR2 YYEEEE. The junction had 10 bases not matched to a gene; V was cut back by 3 bases and J by 7 bases. CDR3 in DNA: TGTGCCAGCAGCTCCGGGACAGGGGCCCGCCGGGAGCAGTACTTC. Encoded protein: CASSSGTGARREQYF.

V usage is TRBV5-1 and J usage is TRBJ1-2, with a tentative D call TRBD1 (5 bases). V was shortened by 0 bases and J by 4 bases, with 16 bases between the two germline ends. The CDR3 runs 16 residues. Germline V gene lookup returns CDR1 SGHRS and CDR2 YFSETQ. CDR3 sequence (DNA): TGCGCCAGCAGCTTGGAGCGGGGGGTGGCCCCCTATGGCTACACCTTC. Residues: CASSLERGVAPYGYTF.

Ten or more counts support this clonotype. This chain joins TRBV6-1 and TRBJ2-7; TRBD1 might be the D (5 bases). The CDR3 extends over 14 amino acids. The V and J ends lost 0 bases and 2 bases respectively, with 8 bases between them. Per germline, CDR1 MNHNS and CDR2 SASEGT. CDR3 sequence: CASSEALGAYEQYF. CDR3 DNA: TGTGCCAGCAGTGAAGCGCTAGGGGCCTACGAGCAGTACTTC.

V usage is TRBV24-1 and J usage is TRBJ2-5; D may be TRBD1 (6 bases). This CDR3 is 15 amino acids long. Germline assignment: CDR1 KGHDR and CDR2 SFDVKD. Trimming stripped 7 bases from V and 1 base from J, with 15 bases between. CDR3: CATSHTPDSQETQYF. CDR3 nucleotide sequence: TGTGCCACCAGCCACACCCCGGACAGCCAAGAGACCCAGTACTTC.

This clonotype was observed at least ten times. This chain connects TRBV11-2 to TRBJ2-1; 8 bases fit TRBD2. The V and J ends lost 5 bases and 8 bases, in that order; junction bases with no gene match: 20. Per germline, CDR1 SGHAT and CDR2 FQNNGV. The CDR3 totals 18 residues. This CDR3 is CASSLRETTSAFSDEQFF. The CDR3 bases are TGTGCCAGCAGCCTGAGAGAAACGACTAGCGCGTTTTCGGATGAGCAGTTCTTC.

This clonotype was seen ten or more times. This chain connects TRBV3-1 to TRBJ1-2; perhaps TRBD1 as D (6 bases). The germline V gene has CDR1 LGHDT and CDR2 YNNKEL (reference sequence). CDR3 length equals 15 residues. Trimming cost V 0 bases and J 7 bases, with 15 bases left between them. This CDR3 reads CASSQERGAQGGYTF. The CDR3 bases are TGTGCCAGCAGCCAAGAGCGGGGGGCGCAGGGTGGCTACACCTTC.

This clonotype was found many times. J is TRBJ2-5 and V is TRBV3-1, with D unresolved. Looked up from germline, CDR1 is LGHDT and CDR2 is YNNKEL (reference sequence). The CDR3 length is 14 residues. Trimming removed 3 bases from V and 5 bases from J, with 13 bases in between. In nucleotides, the CDR3 is TGTGCCAGCAGCCATTCCGGGCTTGGGGAGACCCAGTACTTC. This translates into CASSHSGLGETQYF.

This clonotype was counted only a few times. The chain carries TRBV4-2 and TRBJ2-2, with TRBD2 as a possible D gene (5 bases). Trimming stripped 2 bases from V and 3 bases from J, with 16 bases between. Per the germline V gene, CDR1 is LGHNA and CDR2 is YNFKEQ. The CDR3 loop spans 17 amino acids. The CDR3 here is CASSQSGTFGYTGELFF. The DNA of the CDR3 is TGTGCCAGCAGCCAAAGCGGTACGTTTGGTTACACCGGGGAGCTGTTTTTT.

This sequence joins TRBV7-9 and TRBJ2-7, with 10 positions matching TRBD2. CDR3 length: 18 amino acids. Germline CDR1 SEHNR, CDR2 FQNEAQ (reference sequence). V trimming: 5 bases; J trimming: 2 bases; junction bases outside the gene matches: 15. The CDR3 loop reads CASSPEVNSGRSPYEQYF. DNA of the CDR3: TGTGCCAGCAGCCCAGAAGTGAATAGCGGGAGGTCACCCTACGAGCAGTACTTC.

This clonotype was picked up a small number of times. This chain uses TRBV27 with TRBJ1-1; 8 bases agree with TRBD1. Losses at the gene ends were 3 bases for V and 4 bases for J; bases not matched to a gene: 1. There are 13 residues in the CDR3. Per the germline V gene, CDR1 is MNHEY and CDR2 is SMNVEV (reference sequence). The chain's CDR3 is CASSFRGRTEAFF. The CDR3 nucleotides read TGTGCCAGCAGTTTCAGGGGGCGCACTGAAGCTTTCTTT.

This clonotype was observed a handful of times. The chain carries TRBV20-1 and TRBJ2-4, with 8 nucleotides matching TRBD1. Per germline, CDR1 DFQATT and CDR2 SNEGSKA (reference sequence). This CDR3 is built from 15 residues. The trim removed 4 bases at V and 0 bases at J, leaving 5 bases unmatched. This CDR3 reads CSAKTGGLAKNIQYF. CDR3 sequence (DNA): TGCAGTGCTAAAACAGGGGGGCTAGCCAAAAACATTCAGTACTTC.

The genes are TRBV19 and TRBJ2-7; 7 nucleotides align to TRBD1. The V gene end was trimmed by 4 bases and the J gene end by 0 bases; junction bases not matched to a gene: 6. This CDR3 spans 15 amino acids. The germline gives CDR1 LNHDA, CDR2 SQIVND (reference sequence). The CDR3 region has the DNA TGTGCCAGTAGTACGTCGACAGGGATCTCCTACGAGCAGTACTTC. Its protein is CASSTSTGISYEQYF.

The table lists this clonotype with a few counts. The chain employs TRBV20-1 and TRBJ1-6, with D uncertain. CDR3 length: 13 residues. Between the trimmed V and J ends, which lost 1 base and 7 bases, there was a span of 8 bases. Looked up from germline, CDR1 is DFQATT and CDR2 is SNEGSKA (reference sequence). The CDR3 loop reads CSARVDLNSPLHF. The CDR3 nucleotides are TGCAGTGCTAGAGTCGACCTGAATTCACCCCTCCACTTT.

V is TRBV7-8 and J is TRBJ2-7; 7 nucleotides agree with TRBD2. The CDR3 consists of 14 residues. V gave up 5 bases and J gave up 1 base; unmatched junction bases: 5. The germline gives CDR1 SGHVS, CDR2 FQNEAQ. As DNA, the CDR3 is TGTGCCAGCAGCGGTGGACTAGTTTCCTACGAGCAGTACTTC. Translation: CASSGGLVSYEQYF.